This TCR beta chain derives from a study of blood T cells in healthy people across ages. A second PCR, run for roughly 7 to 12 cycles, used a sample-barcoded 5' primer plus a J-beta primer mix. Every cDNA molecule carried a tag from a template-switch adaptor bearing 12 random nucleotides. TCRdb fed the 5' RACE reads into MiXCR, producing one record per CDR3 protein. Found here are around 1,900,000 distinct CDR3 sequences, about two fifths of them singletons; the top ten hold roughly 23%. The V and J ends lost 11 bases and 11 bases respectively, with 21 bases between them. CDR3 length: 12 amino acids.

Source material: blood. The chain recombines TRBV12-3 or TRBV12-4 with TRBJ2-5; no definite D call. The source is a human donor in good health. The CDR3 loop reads CAGIPSRNEQYF. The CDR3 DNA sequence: TGTGCCGGCATTCCCTCCCGCAATGAGCAGTACTTC.